The source of this TCR beta chain is a study of radiotherapy plus CTLA-4 blockade in lung cancer. Study findings and constraints: Clones of tumor-derived TCRs expanded in blood after radiotherapy plus ipilimumab. Early shifts in blood T cell clones, with interferon-beta, reportedly predicted response best.

About this clone: The antigen remains unidentified.

Lung cancer patients with chemo-refractory metastatic non-small-cell disease were given focal radiation plus CTLA-4 blockade with ipilimumab. Trimming left V 2 bases short and J 2 bases short, with 4 bases between. This CDR3 comprises 13 residues. The germline CDR1 and CDR2 sequences are MNHEY and SMNVEV (reference sequence). The data were produced by immunoSEQ multiplex PCR, yet TCRdb's version contains in-frame clones alone and is incomplete. Among tens of thousands of clones listed, around four fifths were seen once. The chain joins TRBV27 to TRBJ1-3; D remains unclear. The sample consisted of peripheral blood, taken from a patient treated with radiotherapy plus ipilimumab. This sequence was found in a human donor with non-small cell lung cancer that progressed on radiotherapy plus ipilimumab. CDR3 in amino acids: CASSLAPGNTIYF. Here the CDR3 DNA reads TGTGCCAGCAGTTTAGCCCCTGGAAACACCATATATTTT.